A single sample is the source of the 10 T cell receptor beta chains below, sequenced in a study of shared clonotypes between healthy human individuals. The data were produced by immunoSEQ multiplex PCR, yet TCRdb's version contains in-frame clones alone and is incomplete. The sample contains over 850,000 clones, around 78% of which appear only once. The sequencing input was memory CD4+ T cells from PBMCs. Subset denoted: CD45RA-negative fraction. These receptors originate from a man between 18 and 29 years old in good health. Some clones in this sample may be carry-over from other donors' samples.

Points on this clone: The same CDR3 can be traced to other DNA sequences in this sample. This chain links TRBV18 with TRBJ2-1; D gene uncertain. V lost 6 bases to trimming and J lost 7 bases, with 10 bases between them. Germline CDR1 is KGHSH and CDR2 is LQKENI. This CDR3 region has 12 residues. The DNA for the CDR3 is TGTGCCAGCTCCCTCGATAGGAATGAGCAGTTCTTC. It yields the protein CASSLDRNEQFF.

The V call is TRBV27, the J call TRBJ1-5; TRBD1 is a possible D gene (5 bases). The CDR3 consists of 16 residues. Between the trimmed V and J ends, which lost 8 bases and 5 bases, there was a span of 22 bases. The germline gives CDR1 MNHEY, CDR2 SMNVEV (reference sequence). CDR3 in DNA: TGTGCCAGCGGTCGCTTTGGGGCAATGGTGGATCAGCCCCAGCATTTT. Its protein is CASGRFGAMVDQPQHF.

This rearrangement joins TRBV27 to TRBJ1-2, with a possible D match to TRBD1 (5 bases). V was shortened by 8 bases and J by 5 bases, with 15 bases between the two germline ends. Germline V gene sequence: CDR1 MNHEY, CDR2 SMNVEV (reference sequence). The CDR3 spans 13 residues. CDR3 residues: CASWGGRSYGYTF. CDR3 coding DNA: TGTGCCAGCTGGGGGGGGAGGTCTTATGGCTACACCTTC.

There are a few counts of this clone. V and J are TRBV19 and TRBJ1-5; D perhaps matches TRBD1 (5 bases). Trimming left V 3 bases short and J 7 bases short, with 10 bases between. The CDR3 contains 13 residues. CDR1 and CDR2 (germline): LNHDA, SQIVND (reference sequence). For the CDR3, the DNA is TGTGCCAGTAGTATTCTAAGGGGACAGCCCCAGCATTTT. Amino acids: CASSILRGQPQHF. The whole variable domain, remainder taken from reference TRBV19 and TRBJ1-5, is DGGITQSPKYLFRKEGQNVTLSCEQNLNHDAMYWYRQDPGQGLRLIYYSQIVNDFQKGDIAEGYSVSREKKESFPLTVTSAQKNPTAFYLCASSILRGQPQHFGDGTRLSIL.

The V gene is TRBV30, the J gene TRBJ1-5; TRBD1 might be the D (5 bases). There are 13 residues in the CDR3. V was clipped by 2 bases and J by 7 bases, with 12 bases between them. Germline values: CDR1 GTSNPN, CDR2 SVGIG (reference sequence). The CDR3 sequence: CAWSWGVGQPQHF. Here the CDR3 DNA reads TGTGCCTGGAGTTGGGGGGTAGGGCAGCCCCAGCATTTT.

The rearrangement uses TRBV7-8 and TRBJ1-2; D unresolved. The CDR3 consists of 15 residues. Trimming removed 0 bases at V and 8 bases at J, with 16 bases between. CDR1 and CDR2 (germline): SGHVS, FQNEAQ. CDR3 bases: TGTGCCAGCAGCTTAGCTCCTGGCAGAGCAGAAGGCTACACCTTC. Amino acid sequence: CASSLAPGRAEGYTF.

The chain is built from TRBV4-1 and TRBJ2-1; TRBD1 is a possible D gene (6 bases). CDR1 is MGHRA, CDR2 YSYEKL, per germline. The CDR3 totals 16 residues. The V and J ends lost 5 bases and 3 bases respectively, with 17 bases between them. CDR3 sequence: CASSSPGRGSYNEQFF. The CDR3 nucleotides read TGCGCCAGCAGCAGTCCAGGAAGGGGGAGCTACAATGAGCAGTTCTTC.

V usage is TRBV29-1 and J usage is TRBJ2-7; TRBD2 matches at 7 bases. The germline V gene has CDR1 SQVTM and CDR2 ANQGSEA. The CDR3 runs to 17 residues. V lost 6 bases and J lost 5; bases outside the gene matches: 22. The CDR3 loop is CSVRGGLAVKGDDEQYF. In DNA form, the CDR3 reads TGCAGCGTGAGGGGTGGGCTAGCGGTGAAAGGGGACGACGAGCAGTACTTC.

This clone was observed a handful of times. The V and J genes are TRBV29-1 and TRBJ1-3; D remains ambiguous. Germline V lookup: CDR1 SQVTM, CDR2 ANQGSEA. V lost 0 bases and J lost 3, with 0 bases in between. The CDR3 totals 11 residues. As DNA, the CDR3 is TGCAGCGTTGAAGATGGAAACACCATATATTTT. This sequence encodes CSVEDGNTIYF.

This clone was counted a single time. The V and J genes are TRBV7-9 and TRBJ1-2; D remains ambiguous. The CDR3 contains 14 residues. The V gene's germline CDR1 is SEHNR and CDR2 FQNEAQ (reference sequence). The V and J ends lost 5 bases and 4 bases respectively, with 14 bases between them. CDR3 in amino acids: CASSTGLLGYGYTF. The DNA for the CDR3 is TGTGCCAGCAGCACCGGGCTACTAGGCTATGGCTACACCTTC.